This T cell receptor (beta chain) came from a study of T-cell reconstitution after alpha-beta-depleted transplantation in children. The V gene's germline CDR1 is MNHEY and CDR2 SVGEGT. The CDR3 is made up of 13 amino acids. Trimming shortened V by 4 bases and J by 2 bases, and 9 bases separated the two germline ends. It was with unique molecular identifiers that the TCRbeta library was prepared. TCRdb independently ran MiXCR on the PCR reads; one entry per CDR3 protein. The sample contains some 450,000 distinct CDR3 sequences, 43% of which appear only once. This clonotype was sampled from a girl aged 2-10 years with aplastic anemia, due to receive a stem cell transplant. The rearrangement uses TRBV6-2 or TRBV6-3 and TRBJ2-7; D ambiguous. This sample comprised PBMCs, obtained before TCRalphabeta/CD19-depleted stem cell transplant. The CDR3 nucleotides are TGTGCCAGCAGTTCCGAGAAGCCCTACGAGCAGTACTTC. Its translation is CASSSEKPYEQYF.